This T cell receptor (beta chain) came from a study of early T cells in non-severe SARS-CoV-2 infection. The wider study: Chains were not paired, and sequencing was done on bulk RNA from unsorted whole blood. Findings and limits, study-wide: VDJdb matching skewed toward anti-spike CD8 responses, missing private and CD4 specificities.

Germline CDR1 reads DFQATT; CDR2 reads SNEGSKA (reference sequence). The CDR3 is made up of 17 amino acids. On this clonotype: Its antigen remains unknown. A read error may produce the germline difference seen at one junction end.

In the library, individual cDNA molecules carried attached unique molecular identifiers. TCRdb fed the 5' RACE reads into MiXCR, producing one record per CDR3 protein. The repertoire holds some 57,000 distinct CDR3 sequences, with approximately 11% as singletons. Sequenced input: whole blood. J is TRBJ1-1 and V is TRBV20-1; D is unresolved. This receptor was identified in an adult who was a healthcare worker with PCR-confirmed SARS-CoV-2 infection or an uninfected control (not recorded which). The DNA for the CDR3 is TGCAGTGCTAGTGTCGAACTGACATACCAATCGAACACTGAAGTTTTCTTT. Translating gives CSASVELTYQSNTEVFF.